This T cell receptor (beta chain) was recorded in a study of T cell responses to AZD1222 COVID-19 vaccine. Notes on the study in general: Dominant CD4 TCR responses targeted spike regions 160-218 and 743-854. Two AZD1222 administrations were followed by greater Spike-specific TCR breadth and depth. Of spike-specific TCRs, nearly half reportedly target regions left unmutated in variants. The peak T cell response came first, and repertoires were sampled only after it.

V shed 11 bases and J shed 2 bases, with 13 bases lying between them. The CDR3 contains 13 residues. From germline, CDR1 is SEHNR and CDR2 FQNEAQ (reference sequence). Clones were sequenced by immunoSEQ multiplex PCR, and TCRdb holds only the in-frame ones, with some missing. Of around 130,000 clones detected, 80% to 90% appear once; the ten largest clones hold about 9.8%. On this clone: Its antigen is unknown.

Sample: peripheral blood, taken on day 0 of AZD1222 vaccination. This clonotype originated in an adult in good health. The chain has TRBV7-9 and TRBJ1-5; a weak D match, TRBD1 (6 bases). CDR3 protein: CASARGGNQPQHF. For the CDR3, the DNA is TGTGCCTCCGCAAGGGGGGGCAATCAGCCCCAGCATTTT.